The 26 T cell receptor beta chains in this list originate from one sample, sequenced in a study of metastatic and nonmetastatic thyroid tumors. Thyroid surgery took place with no prior treatment in any patient. MiXCR re-clonotyped the PCR reads for TCRdb. Among about 85,000 clones listed, roughly 8.6% were seen once. Specimen: blood. These receptors were obtained from a female donor with papillary thyroid cancer or a benign thyroid nodule (not recorded which). Some clones in this sample may be carry-over from other donors' samples.

There are many counts of this clone. V usage is TRBV20-1 and J usage is TRBJ1-2; the match to TRBD1 covers 7 bases. Germline V gives CDR1 DFQATT, CDR2 SNEGSKA (reference sequence). Trimming cost V 5 bases and J 1 base; bases outside gene matches: 7. The length of the CDR3 is 14 residues. The CDR3 loop reads CSAPTGFGNYGYTF. CDR3 bases: TGCAGTGCTCCGACAGGGTTTGGTAACTATGGCTACACCTTC.

This clone has a single count. This clone may be a read error of a much larger clone one base away. The chain employs TRBV9 and TRBJ1-1; TRBD1 is a possible D gene (5 bases). The CDR3 consists of 16 residues. V gave up 4 bases and J gave up 4 bases, with 20 bases separating them. The germline V gene encodes CDR1 SGDLS and CDR2 YYNGEE. Written as DNA, the CDR3 is TGTGCCAGCAGCTCCCGGTCGGGGATGGGGGTCACTGAAGCTTTCTTT. It specifies CASSSRSGMGVTEAFF.

The table lists this clone with many counts. This chain links TRBV27 with TRBJ1-5; tentatively, D is TRBD1 (6 bases). From germline, CDR1 is MNHEY and CDR2 SMNVEV (reference sequence). CDR3 size: 12 residues. Trimming cost V 10 bases and J 1 base, with 8 bases left between them. Written as DNA, the CDR3 is TGTGCCACCCAGGGGAGCAATCAGCCCCAGCATTTT. Translated: CATQGSNQPQHF.

This clone was picked up many times. The chain employs TRBV10-1 and TRBJ1-1; tentatively, D is TRBD1 (5 bases). The length of the CDR3 is 14 residues. Trimming removed 0 bases at V and 5 bases at J, with 10 bases between. Germline V lookup: CDR1 WNHNN, CDR2 SYGVQD (reference sequence). The CDR3 nucleotides are TGCGCCAGCAGTGAGTCGACTGGGGGGACTGAAGCTTTCTTT. Translating gives CASSESTGGTEAFF.

This clone was recorded many times. The V and J genes are TRBV20-1 and TRBJ2-7; 12 nucleotides line up with TRBD2. CDR3 length: 16 residues. Germline V gene lookup returns CDR1 DFQATT and CDR2 SNEGSKA (reference sequence). V gave up 3 bases and J gave up 6 bases; unmatched junction bases: 12. CDR3 in amino acids: CSARRALAGGPAEQYF. The CDR3 DNA sequence: TGCAGTGCTAGGAGGGCTCTAGCGGGGGGGCCTGCCGAGCAGTACTTC.

This clone was found many times. The chain links TRBV3-1 to TRBJ2-1; possible D gene TRBD1, 6 bases. Germline CDR1 reads LGHDT; CDR2 reads YNNKEL (reference sequence). This CDR3 contains 12 residues. Trimming pared 6 bases from V and 10 bases from J, leaving 13 bases between. The CDR3 loop is CASRQGPLEQFF. CDR3 DNA sequence: TGTGCCAGCAGACAGGGTCCCCTCGAGCAGTTCTTC.

Only a few counts were recorded for this clone. This may arise from a read error, as a much more abundant clone is one base away. This chain joins TRBV7-9 and TRBJ1-2; D is uncertain. V lost 7 bases to trimming and J lost 8 bases, with 20 bases between them. The CDR3 contains 14 residues. Germline V gene sequence: CDR1 SEHNR, CDR2 FQNEAQ (reference sequence). For the CDR3, the DNA is TGTGCCAGCATCACTTCCGGGCTCGGGGAGGGCTACACCTTC. As protein: CASITSGLGEGYTF.

In its sample, this clone was seen many times. The chain joins TRBV24-1 to TRBJ1-4; 7 bases match TRBD1. Per germline, CDR1 KGHDR and CDR2 SFDVKD. This CDR3 spans 15 amino acids. The junction had 2 bases not matched to a gene; V was cut back by 0 bases and J by 5 bases. The CDR3 loop reads CATSDLEGQNEKLFF. In nucleotides, the CDR3 is TGTGCCACCAGTGATTTGGAGGGACAGAATGAAAAACTGTTTTTT.

Comment on this clone: A read error may be the cause here, since a much bigger clone is one base away. J is TRBJ2-5 and V is TRBV5-1; 11 bases fit TRBD2. In germline, CDR1 is SGHRS, CDR2 YFSETQ. This CDR3 has 16 amino acids. CDR3 DNA sequence: TGCGACAGCAGCTTGGGGTCTAGCGGGGGGCCCCAGACCCAGTACTTC. Protein sequence: CDSSLGSSGGPQTQYF. Full variable domain (remainder filled in from reference TRBV5-1 and TRBJ2-5): KAGVTQTPRYLIKTRGQQVTLSCSPISGHRSVSWYQQTPGQGLQFLFEYFSETQRNKGNFPGRFSGRQFSNSRSEMNVSTLELGDSALYLCDSSLGSSGGPQTQYFGPGTRLLVL.

This clone was detected ten times or more. The J gene is TRBJ1-1, the V gene TRBV2, with D maybe TRBD1 (5 bases). This CDR3 has 13 residues. Trimming cost V 4 bases and J 0 bases, with 6 bases left between them. The germline gives CDR1 SNHLY, CDR2 FYNNEI. CDR3 protein: CASSGGLNTEAFF. Here the CDR3 DNA reads TGTGCCAGCAGTGGGGGCTTGAACACTGAAGCTTTCTTT.

This clone was seen repeatedly, ten times or more. The chain combines TRBV25-1 with TRBJ2-5, with 7 bases matching TRBD2. The CDR3 is 12 amino acids. In germline, CDR1 is MGHDK, CDR2 SYGVNS. Germline trimming cut 6 bases from V and 5 bases from J; bases unmatched to any gene: 3. Written as DNA, the CDR3 is TGTGCCAGCAGAAAGGGAGGGGAGACCCAGTACTTC. Translated, it gives CASRKGGETQYF.

This clone has ten or more counts. The genes are TRBV20-1 and TRBJ2-3, with 8 bases that match TRBD2. This CDR3 contains 14 residues. Germline V gives CDR1 DFQATT, CDR2 SNEGSKA (reference sequence). Unmatched junction bases numbered 4, after V lost 3 bases and J lost 2 bases. CDR3 amino acids: CSASGGAATDTQYF. CDR3 nucleotide sequence: TGCAGTGCTAGCGGGGGGGCTGCCACAGATACGCAGTATTTT.

The genes are TRBV15 and TRBJ1-6; D uncertain. Looked up from germline, CDR1 is LNHNV and CDR2 is YYDKDF (reference sequence). Trimming removed 0 bases from V and 10 bases from J, with 7 bases in between. This CDR3 region has 13 residues. The CDR3 sequence: CATSRDRGSPLHF. CDR3 nucleotide sequence: TGTGCCACCAGCAGAGATAGAGGGTCACCCCTCCACTTT.

This clone was counted ten times or more. CDR3 residues: CASSPRLDTDTQYF. DNA of the CDR3: TGCGCCAGCAGCCCTAGACTAGATACAGATACGCAGTATTTT. V usage is TRBV5-1 and J usage is TRBJ2-3, with a weak D call TRBD2 (6 bases). The CDR3 is 14 amino acids. V gave up 4 bases and J gave up 3 bases, with 12 bases separating them. CDR1 and CDR2 from the germline V gene are SGHRS and YFSETQ. Using reference TRBV5-1 and TRBJ2-3 for the parts outside the CDR3, the full variable domain is KAGVTQTPRYLIKTRGQQVTLSCSPISGHRSVSWYQQTPGQGLQFLFEYFSETQRNKGNFPGRFSGRQFSNSRSEMNVSTLELGDSALYLCASSPRLDTDTQYFGPGTRLTVL.

Ten or more counts support this clone. This sequence joins TRBV9 and TRBJ2-1, with 7 bases identical to TRBD1. Germline CDR1 SGDLS, CDR2 YYNGEE. The CDR3 sequence is 15 residues long. Trimming cost V 3 bases and J 3 bases; bases outside gene matches: 6. The CDR3 DNA sequence: TGTGCCAGCAGCGCGAGGGACAGCAACTACAATGAGCAGTTCTTC. Encoded protein: CASSARDSNYNEQFF.

Comments on this clone: In the same sample, other DNA sequences code for this CDR3. The gene calls are TRBV5-1 and TRBJ2-3, with 10 bases lining up with TRBD1. The CDR3 is 15 residues long. With V trimmed by 4 bases and J by 1 base, 3 bases remained unmatched. Germline-derived CDR1 and CDR2 are SGHRS and YFSETQ. CDR3 in amino acids: CASSPTGGGTDTQYF. The CDR3 DNA sequence: TGCGCCAGCAGCCCGACAGGGGGCGGCACAGATACGCAGTATTTT.

The chain carries TRBV5-4 and TRBJ2-2; 9 bases map to TRBD2. This CDR3 is built from 15 residues. Looked up from germline, CDR1 is SGHNT and CDR2 is YYREEE (reference sequence). V gave up 7 bases and J gave up 8 bases; unmatched junction bases: 12. CDR3 residues: CASAPPGLAGGELFF. CDR3 sequence (DNA): TGTGCCAGCGCCCCCCCGGGACTAGCTGGGGGGGAGCTGTTTTTT.

This clone was seen repeatedly, ten times or more. The V and J genes are TRBV5-1 and TRBJ2-3; the D is unclear. Germline values: CDR1 SGHRS, CDR2 YFSETQ. This CDR3 has 15 residues. V lost 2 bases, J lost 5 bases, and 15 bases lay in between. CDR3 sequence: CASSLVGQVEDTQYF. The CDR3 bases are TGCGCCAGCAGCTTAGTCGGGCAGGTAGAAGATACGCAGTATTTT.

This clone was seen many times. This chain links TRBV29-1 with TRBJ2-7; 8 bases are a match to TRBD1. Germline V CDR1 and CDR2: SQVTM, ANQGSEA. This CDR3 has 14 amino acids. J gave up 2 bases and V 5 bases, and 8 bases lay outside the gene matches. The CDR3 nucleotides read TGCAGCGTTACCGCCGGGACAGGACCCTACGAGCAGTACTTC. It is translated as CSVTAGTGPYEQYF.

This clone occurred many times. The chain employs TRBV5-1 and TRBJ2-1; no clear D. V was clipped by 2 bases and J by 4 bases, with 7 bases between them. Germline CDR1 and CDR2: SGHRS and YFSETQ. The length of the CDR3 is 13 residues. For the CDR3, the DNA is TGCGCCAGCAGCTTTAGGACGTACAATGAGCAGTTCTTC. Translating it yields CASSFRTYNEQFF.

This clone was recorded at least ten times. The genes are TRBV27 and TRBJ1-2, with a possible D match to TRBD1 (5 bases). V gave up 2 bases and J gave up 7 bases, with 14 bases separating them. CDR3 length: 14 amino acids. The V gene's germline CDR1 is MNHEY and CDR2 SMNVEV (reference sequence). For the CDR3, the DNA is TGTGCCAGCAGTTTACTTGGGGGTTTGGGTGGCTACACCTTC. It yields the protein CASSLLGGLGGYTF.

This clone has a count of ten or more. The J gene is TRBJ2-5, the V gene TRBV18; the match to TRBD2 covers 9 bases. Losses at the gene ends were 3 bases for V and 4 bases for J; bases not matched to a gene: 6. Germline CDR1 and CDR2: KGHSH and LQKENI. The CDR3 is 15 amino acids. CDR3 region: CASSPSGGSIETQYF. Written as DNA, the CDR3 is TGTGCCAGCTCACCTAGCGGGGGATCGATAGAGACCCAGTACTTC. The variable domain in full, completed from reference TRBV18 and TRBJ2-5, reads NAGVMQNPRHLVRRRGQEARLRCSPMKGHSHVYWYRQLPEEGLKFMVYLQKENIIDESGMPKERFSAEFPKEGPSILRIQQVVRGDSAAYFCASSPSGGSIETQYFGPGTRLLVL.

This clone has a count of ten or more. The chain uses TRBV19 and TRBJ1-2; 10 bases map to TRBD1. The CDR3 spans 13 residues. V trimming: 7 bases; J trimming: 7 bases; junction bases outside the gene matches: 6. Germline loops: CDR1 LNHDA, CDR2 SQIVND (reference sequence). The DNA for the CDR3 is TGTGCCAGTACCCTACGGGACAGGGGTGGCTACACCTTC. This gives the protein CASTLRDRGGYTF.

This clone has a count of ten or more. The V call is TRBV7-6, the J call TRBJ1-1; 11 bases align to TRBD1. Germline values: CDR1 SGHVS, CDR2 FNYEAQ. There are 15 residues in the CDR3. Losses at the gene ends were 2 bases for V and 5 bases for J; bases not matched to a gene: 4. The chain's CDR3 is CASSLPGQGDTEAFF. CDR3 nucleotides: TGTGCCAGCAGCTTACCGGGACAGGGGGATACTGAAGCTTTCTTT.

Many counts were recorded for this clone. This chain connects TRBV12-5 to TRBJ1-2; D possibly corresponds to TRBD1 (5 bases). Looked up from germline, CDR1 is LGHNT and CDR2 is FRNRAP. The CDR3 has 16 residues. V lost 6 bases, J lost 14 bases, and 31 bases lay in between. The CDR3 sequence: CASGPNQPGPSPGGTF. The CDR3 DNA reads TGTGCTAGTGGGCCGAACCAGCCGGGACCTAGCCCGGGGGGTACCTTC.

This clone was counted at least ten times. The genes are TRBV7-2 and TRBJ1-2, with D possibly being TRBD1 (5 bases). V dropped 1 base and J dropped 2 bases, with 8 bases sitting between them. CDR3 length: 14 amino acids. Looked up from germline, CDR1 is SGHTA and CDR2 is FQGNSA. The CDR3 sequence is CASSLEGVNYGYTF. The CDR3, as DNA: TGTGCCAGCAGCTTAGAAGGGGTGAACTATGGCTACACCTTC.